This T cell receptor beta chain derives from a study of T cell responses to AZD1222 COVID-19 vaccine. This clone showed up just a few times. The antigen is undetermined. Trimming shortened V by 0 bases and J by 7 bases, and 13 bases separated the two germline ends. Germline lookup yields CDR1 SGHRS and CDR2 YFSETQ. The CDR3 loop spans 14 amino acids. TCRdb's table, derived via immunoSEQ multiplex PCR, lists solely in-frame clones and lacks some. The sample lists about 92,000 clones, 65% to 90% occurring once. Overall study findings and caveats: No day 14 peak samples; only post-peak repertoires were characterized. Donors were largely white British and mainly female; clonal diversity was possibly underestimated.

The chain uses TRBV5-1 and TRBJ1-2, with D perhaps matching TRBD1 (5 bases). This specimen consisted of peripheral blood, obtained on day 0 of AZD1222 vaccination. The source is an adult in good health. CDR3 nucleotides: TGCGCCAGCAGCTTGGAATCTCGGGGGTTTGGCTACACCTTC. It yields the protein CASSLESRGFGYTF.